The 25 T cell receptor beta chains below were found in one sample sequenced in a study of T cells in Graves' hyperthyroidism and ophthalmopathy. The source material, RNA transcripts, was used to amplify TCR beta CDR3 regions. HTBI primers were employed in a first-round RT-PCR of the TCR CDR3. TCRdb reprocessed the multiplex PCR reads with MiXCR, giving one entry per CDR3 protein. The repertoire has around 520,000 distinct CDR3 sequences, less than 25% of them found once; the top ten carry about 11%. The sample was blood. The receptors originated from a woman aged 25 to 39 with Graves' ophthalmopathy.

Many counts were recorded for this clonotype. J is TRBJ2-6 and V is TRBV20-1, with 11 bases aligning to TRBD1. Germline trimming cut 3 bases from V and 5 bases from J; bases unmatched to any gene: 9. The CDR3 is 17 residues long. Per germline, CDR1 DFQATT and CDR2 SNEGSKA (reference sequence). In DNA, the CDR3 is TGCAGTGCTAGGAGGGGACAGGGGGAGAGTAGGGCCAACGTCCTGACTTTC. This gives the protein CSARRGQGESRANVLTF.

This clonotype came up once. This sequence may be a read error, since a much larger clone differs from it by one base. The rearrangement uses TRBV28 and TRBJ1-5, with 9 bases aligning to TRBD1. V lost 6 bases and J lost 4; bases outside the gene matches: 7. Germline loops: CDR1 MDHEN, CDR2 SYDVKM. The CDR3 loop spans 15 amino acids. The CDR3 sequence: CASSPGTGWNQPQHF. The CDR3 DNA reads TGTGCCAGCAGCCCCGGGACAGGGTGGAATCAGCCCCAGCATTTT.

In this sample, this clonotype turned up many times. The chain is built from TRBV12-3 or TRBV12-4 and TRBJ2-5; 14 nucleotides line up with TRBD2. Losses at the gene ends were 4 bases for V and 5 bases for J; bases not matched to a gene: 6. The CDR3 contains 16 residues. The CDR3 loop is CASSWTSGRREETQYF. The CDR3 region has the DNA TGTGCCAGCAGTTGGACTAGCGGGAGGAGAGAGGAGACCCAGTACTTC.

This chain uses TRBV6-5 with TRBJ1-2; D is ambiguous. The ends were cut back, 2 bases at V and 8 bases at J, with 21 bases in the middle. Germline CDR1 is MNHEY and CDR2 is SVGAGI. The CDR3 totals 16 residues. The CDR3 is CASSYEGGMASRGYTF. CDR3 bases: TGTGCCAGCAGTTACGAGGGAGGGATGGCATCTCGAGGCTACACCTTC.

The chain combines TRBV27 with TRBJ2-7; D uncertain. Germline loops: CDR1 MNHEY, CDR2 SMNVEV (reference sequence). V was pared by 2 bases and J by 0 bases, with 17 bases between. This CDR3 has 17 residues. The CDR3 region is CASSLKLRQKSSYEQYF. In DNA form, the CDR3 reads TGTGCCAGCAGTTTAAAATTGCGGCAGAAGAGCTCCTACGAGCAGTACTTC.

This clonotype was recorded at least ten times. The CDR3 DNA sequence: TGTGCCAGCAGCACCCAGTTACGCAGCTCCTACGAGCAGTACTTC. The encoded protein is CASSTQLRSSYEQYF. The rearrangement uses TRBV7-2 and TRBJ2-7; D ambiguous. Trimming took 5 bases from V and 0 from J, leaving 14 bases between them. This CDR3 region has 15 residues. Germline CDR1 is SGHTA and CDR2 is FQGNSA.

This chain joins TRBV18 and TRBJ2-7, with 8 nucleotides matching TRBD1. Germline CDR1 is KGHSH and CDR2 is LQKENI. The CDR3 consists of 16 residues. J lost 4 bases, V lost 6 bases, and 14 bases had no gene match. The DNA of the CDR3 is TGTGCCAGCTCTCCCACGTCAGACAGGGGAATGTACGAGCAGTACTTC. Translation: CASSPTSDRGMYEQYF.

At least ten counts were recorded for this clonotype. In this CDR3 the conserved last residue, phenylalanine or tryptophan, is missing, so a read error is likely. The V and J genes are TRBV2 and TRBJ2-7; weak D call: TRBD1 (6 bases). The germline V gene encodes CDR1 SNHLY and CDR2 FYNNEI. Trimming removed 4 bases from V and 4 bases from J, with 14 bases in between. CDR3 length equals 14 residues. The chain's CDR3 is CASSAPGHFYEQYL. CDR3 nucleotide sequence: TGTGCCAGCAGTGCCCCGGGACATTTTTACGAGCAGTACCTC.

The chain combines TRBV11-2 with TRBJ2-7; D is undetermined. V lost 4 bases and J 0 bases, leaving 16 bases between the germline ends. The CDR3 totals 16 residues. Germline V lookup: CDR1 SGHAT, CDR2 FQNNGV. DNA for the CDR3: TGTGCCAGCAGCTCCCCCAGTAAGAGTTTCTCCTACGAGCAGTACTTC. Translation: CASSSPSKSFSYEQYF.

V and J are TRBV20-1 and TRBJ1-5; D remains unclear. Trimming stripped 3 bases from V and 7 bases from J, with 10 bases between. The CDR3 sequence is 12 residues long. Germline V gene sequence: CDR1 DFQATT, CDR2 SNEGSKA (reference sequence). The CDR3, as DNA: TGCAGTGCTAGTGTTCGCGGGCAGCCCCAGCATTTT. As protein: CSASVRGQPQHF.

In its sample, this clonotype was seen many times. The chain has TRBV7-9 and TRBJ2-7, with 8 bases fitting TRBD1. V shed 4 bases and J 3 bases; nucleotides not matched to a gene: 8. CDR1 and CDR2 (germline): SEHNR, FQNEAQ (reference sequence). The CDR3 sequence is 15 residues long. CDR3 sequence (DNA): TGTGCCAGCAGCTCCAGACAGGGGCCGAGCTACGAGCAGTACTTC. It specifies CASSSRQGPSYEQYF. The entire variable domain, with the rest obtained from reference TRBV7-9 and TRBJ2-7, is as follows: DTGVSQNPRHKITKRGQNVTFRCDPISEHNRLYWYRQTLGQGPEFLTYFQNEAQLEKSRLLSDRFSAERPKGSFSTLEIQRTEQGDSAMYLCASSSRQGPSYEQYFGPGTRLTVT.

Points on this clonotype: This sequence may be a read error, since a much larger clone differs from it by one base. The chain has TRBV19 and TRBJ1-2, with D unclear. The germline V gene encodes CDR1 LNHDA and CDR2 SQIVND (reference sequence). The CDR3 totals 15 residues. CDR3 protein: CASSLRRQGGYDYTF. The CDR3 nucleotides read TGTGCCAGTAGTCTCCGGAGACAAGGAGGCTATGACTACACCTTC.

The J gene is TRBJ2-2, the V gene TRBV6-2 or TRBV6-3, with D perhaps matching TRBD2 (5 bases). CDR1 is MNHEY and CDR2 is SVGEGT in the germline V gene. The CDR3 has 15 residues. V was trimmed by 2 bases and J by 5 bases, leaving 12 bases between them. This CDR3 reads CASSYVLPGTGELFF. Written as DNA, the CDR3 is TGTGCCAGCAGTTACGTCCTCCCGGGGACCGGGGAGCTGTTTTTT.

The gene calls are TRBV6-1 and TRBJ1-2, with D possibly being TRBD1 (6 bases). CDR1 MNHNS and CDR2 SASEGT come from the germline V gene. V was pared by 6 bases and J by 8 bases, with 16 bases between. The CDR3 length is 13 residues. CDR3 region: CASRPSLGGGYTF. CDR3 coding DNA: TGTGCCAGCAGGCCCAGCTTGGGGGGCGGCTACACCTTC.

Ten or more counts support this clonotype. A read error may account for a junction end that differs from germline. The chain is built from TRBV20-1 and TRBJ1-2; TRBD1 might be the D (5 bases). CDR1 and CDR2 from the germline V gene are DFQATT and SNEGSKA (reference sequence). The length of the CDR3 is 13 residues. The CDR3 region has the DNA TGCAGTGCCAGAGGGGAGGGACTTATGGGCTACACCTTC. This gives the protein CSARGEGLMGYTF.

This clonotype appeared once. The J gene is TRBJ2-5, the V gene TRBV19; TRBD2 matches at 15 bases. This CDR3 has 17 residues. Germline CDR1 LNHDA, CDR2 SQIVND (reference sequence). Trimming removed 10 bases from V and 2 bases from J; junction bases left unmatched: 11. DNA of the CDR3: TGTGCCACCAAATCCGGGACTAGCGGGGGGAAGCAAGAGACCCAGTACTTC. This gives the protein CATKSGTSGGKQETQYF.

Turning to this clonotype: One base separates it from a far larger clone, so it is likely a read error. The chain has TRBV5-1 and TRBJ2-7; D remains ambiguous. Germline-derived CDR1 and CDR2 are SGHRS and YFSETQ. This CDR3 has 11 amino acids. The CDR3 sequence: CASTSSYEQCF. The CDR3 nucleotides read TGCGCCAGCACCTCCTCCTACGAGCAGTGCTTC. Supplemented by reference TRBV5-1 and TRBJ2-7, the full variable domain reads KAGVTQTPRYLIKTRGQQVTLSCSPISGHRSVSWYQQTPGQGLQFLFEYFSETQRNKGNFPGRFSGRQFSNSRSEMNVSTLELGDSALYLCASTSSYEQCFGPGTRLTVT.

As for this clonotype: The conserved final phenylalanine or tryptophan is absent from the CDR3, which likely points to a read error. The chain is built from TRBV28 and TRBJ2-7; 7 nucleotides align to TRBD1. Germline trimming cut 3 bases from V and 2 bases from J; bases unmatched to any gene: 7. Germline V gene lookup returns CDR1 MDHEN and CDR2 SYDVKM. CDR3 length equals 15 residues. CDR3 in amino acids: CASSFQFGTAYEQYL. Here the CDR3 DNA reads TGTGCCAGCAGTTTCCAGTTCGGGACAGCCTACGAGCAGTACCTC.

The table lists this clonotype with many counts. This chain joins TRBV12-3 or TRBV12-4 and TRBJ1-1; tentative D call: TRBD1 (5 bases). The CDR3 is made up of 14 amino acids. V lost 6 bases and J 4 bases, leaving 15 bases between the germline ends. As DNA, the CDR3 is TGTGCCAGCAGCCACGGGGGGTGGGGCACTGAAGCTTTCTTT. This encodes CASSHGGWGTEAFF.

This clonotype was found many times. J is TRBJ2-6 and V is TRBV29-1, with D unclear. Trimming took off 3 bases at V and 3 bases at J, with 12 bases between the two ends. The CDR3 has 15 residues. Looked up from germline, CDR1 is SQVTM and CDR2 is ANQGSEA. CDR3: CSVELLQSGANVLTF. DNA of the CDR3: TGCAGCGTTGAGTTATTACAGAGTGGGGCCAACGTCCTGACTTTC.

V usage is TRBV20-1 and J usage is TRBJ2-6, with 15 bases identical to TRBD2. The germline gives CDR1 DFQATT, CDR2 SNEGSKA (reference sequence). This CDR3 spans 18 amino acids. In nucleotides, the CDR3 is TGCGCGATCCCGGGACTAGCGGGGGGCCTGGCTGGGGCCAACGTCCTGACTTTC. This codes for CAIPGLAGGLAGANVLTF.

The chain's CDR3 is CASSYSKRFQGSNQPQHF. DNA for the CDR3: TGTGCCAGCAGTTACTCGAAACGATTCCAGGGAAGCAATCAGCCCCAGCATTTT. The V gene is TRBV6-2 or TRBV6-3, the J gene TRBJ1-5; perhaps TRBD1 as D (5 bases). From germline, CDR1 is MNHEY and CDR2 SVGEGT. V was trimmed by 0 bases and J by 1 base, leaving 16 bases between them. This CDR3 contains 18 residues.

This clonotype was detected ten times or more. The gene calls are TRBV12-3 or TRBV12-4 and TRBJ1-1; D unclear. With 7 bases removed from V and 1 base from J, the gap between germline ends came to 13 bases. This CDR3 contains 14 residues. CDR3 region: CASIPMEENTEAFF. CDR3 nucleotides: TGTGCCAGCATTCCGATGGAGGAGAACACTGAAGCTTTCTTT.

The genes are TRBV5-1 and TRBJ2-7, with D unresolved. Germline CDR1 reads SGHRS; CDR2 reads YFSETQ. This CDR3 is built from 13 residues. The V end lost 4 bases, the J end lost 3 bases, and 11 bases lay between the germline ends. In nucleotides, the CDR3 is TGCGCCAGCAGCCACGGCCCTCGCTACGAGCAGTACTTC. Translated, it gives CASSHGPRYEQYF.

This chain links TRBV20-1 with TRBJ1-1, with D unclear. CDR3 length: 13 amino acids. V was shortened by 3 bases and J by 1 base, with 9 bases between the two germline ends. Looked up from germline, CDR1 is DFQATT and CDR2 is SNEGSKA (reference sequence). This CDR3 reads CSARMDPNTEAFF. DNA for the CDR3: TGCAGTGCTAGGATGGACCCGAACACTGAAGCTTTCTTT.